This TCR beta chain was documented in a study of blood T cell repertoires in COVID-19. The CDR3 covers 13 residues. The germline V and J ends were trimmed by 5 bases and 3 bases, with 11 bases remaining between them. As handled by the study authors: For nucleated cells, counts were estimated from reference gene primer amplification. Sequenced by immunoSEQ multiplex PCR; TCRdb stores in-frame clones only, minus some. For V, J and clone size, that table is used; D and trimming come from the DNA. The sample has over 150,000 clones, roughly 90% seen once; the top ten hold 3.9%. The gene calls are TRBV12-3 or TRBV12-4 and TRBJ2-7, with D possibly TRBD1 on 6 matching bases. This TCR was sampled from a woman between 55 and 75 years old who had recovered from COVID-19. Sequencing was done on a sample of peripheral blood. The CDR3 protein is CASSKSTGYEQYF. In nucleotides, the CDR3 is TGTGCCAGCAGTAAATCGACAGGCTACGAGCAGTACTTC.